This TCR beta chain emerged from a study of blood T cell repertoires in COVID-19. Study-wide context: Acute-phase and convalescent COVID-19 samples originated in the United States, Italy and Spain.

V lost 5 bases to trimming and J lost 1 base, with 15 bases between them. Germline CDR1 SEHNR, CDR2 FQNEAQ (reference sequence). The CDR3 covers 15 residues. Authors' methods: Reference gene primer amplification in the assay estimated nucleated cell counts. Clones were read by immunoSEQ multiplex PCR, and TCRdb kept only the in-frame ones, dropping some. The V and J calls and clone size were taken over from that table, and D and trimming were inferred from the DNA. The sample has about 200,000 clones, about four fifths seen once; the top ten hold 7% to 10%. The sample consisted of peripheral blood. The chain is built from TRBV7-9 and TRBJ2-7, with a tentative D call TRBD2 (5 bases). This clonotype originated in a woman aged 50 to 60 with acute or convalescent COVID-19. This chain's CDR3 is CASSPGSAFSYEQYF. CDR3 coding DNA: TGTGCCAGCAGCCCGGGATCCGCCTTTTCCTACGAGCAGTACTTC. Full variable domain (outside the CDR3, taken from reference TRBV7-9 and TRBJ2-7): DTGVSQNPRHKITKRGQNVTFRCDPISEHNRLYWYRQTLGQGPEFLTYFQNEAQLEKSRLLSDRFSAERPKGSFSTLEIQRTEQGDSAMYLCASSPGSAFSYEQYFGPGTRLTVT.